The next 2 T cell receptor beta chains were all read from a single sample in a study of blood T cell repertoires in COVID-19. TCRdb's table, derived via immunoSEQ multiplex PCR, lists solely in-frame clones and lacks some. This repertoire shows around 250,000 clones, 80% to 90% found once; its top ten account for around 9.6%. The material sequenced was peripheral blood. These TCRs come from a woman between 65 and 79 years old with COVID-19, enrolled during active disease.

J is TRBJ2-5 and V is TRBV28; D is ambiguous. The CDR3 is 14 amino acids. Per the germline V gene, CDR1 is MDHEN and CDR2 is SYDVKM. V was shortened by 3 bases and J by 2 bases, with 10 bases between the two germline ends. CDR3 nucleotide sequence: TGTGCCAGCAGTTTCGAGCGACCTCAAGAGACCCAGTACTTC. It translates to CASSFERPQETQYF.

The chain uses TRBV19 and TRBJ1-5, with 9 bases fitting TRBD1. V lost 8 bases, J lost 2 bases, and 4 bases stayed unmatched. The CDR3 loop spans 14 amino acids. Germline CDR1 and CDR2: LNHDA and SQIVND (reference sequence). DNA for the CDR3: TGTGCCAGTGGGGGACAGGGTGGCAATCAGCCCCAGCATTTT. This gives the protein CASGGQGGNQPQHF.